This passage covers 26 T cell receptor beta chains from one sample sequenced in a study of blood T cells in healthy people across ages (dated by TCRdb to 2014 to 2015). Library prep was done by 5' RACE. Sequencer: Illumina HiSeq 2500. A second PCR of about 6 to 11 cycles was performed with a sample-barcoded 5' primer and a J-beta primer mix. TCRdb applied fastp at Q25 and MiXCR to the public reads, then kept only in-frame beta chains. Each entry merges the rows of one CDR3 protein and shows their most common DNA and genes. This sample comprises 850,000 to 1,300,000 distinct CDR3 sequences, 40% to 50% of them detected only once. The ten largest account for approximately 17% of the sample. The sequenced sample consisted of blood. The receptor source for this set is a woman aged 55 to 70 in good health.

This clonotype was counted many times. V usage is TRBV11-1 and J usage is TRBJ2-5; D remains unclear. The germline V gene encodes CDR1 SGHAT and CDR2 FQDESV (reference sequence). There are 14 residues in the CDR3. The V end was cut by 1 base, the J end by 3 bases, with 9 bases between. CDR3 protein: CASSLGPAEETQYF. The DNA of the CDR3 is TGTGCCAGCAGCTTAGGCCCAGCAGAAGAGACCCAGTACTTC.

This clonotype was seen repeatedly, ten times or more. The chain employs TRBV27 and TRBJ2-7; D uncertain. Germline CDR1 and CDR2: MNHEY and SMNVEV (reference sequence). The CDR3 is made up of 12 amino acids. Trimming took off 4 bases at V and 3 bases at J, with 7 bases between the two ends. The CDR3: CASSSSIYEQYF. The CDR3 coding sequence is TGTGCCAGCAGTTCCAGTATCTACGAGCAGTACTTC.

This clonotype has only a few counts. The chain links TRBV7-9 to TRBJ2-2; 12 positions match TRBD2. The CDR3 consists of 18 residues. Germline CDR1 SEHNR, CDR2 FQNEAQ (reference sequence). J lost 0 bases, V lost 5 bases, and 7 bases had no gene match. The CDR3 loop reads CASSQGTSGRANTGELFF. CDR3 nucleotide sequence: TGTGCCAGCAGCCAAGGGACTAGCGGGCGGGCGAACACCGGGGAGCTGTTTTTT. Together with reference TRBV7-9 and TRBJ2-2, the CDR3 gives the full variable domain: DTGVSQNPRHKITKRGQNVTFRCDPISEHNRLYWYRQTLGQGPEFLTYFQNEAQLEKSRLLSDRFSAERPKGSFSTLEIQRTEQGDSAMYLCASSQGTSGRANTGELFFGEGSRLTVL.

The chain is built from TRBV12-2 and TRBJ1-2. TRBV12-2 is labeled a pseudogene. The CDR3 contains 11 residues. The CDR3 nucleotides are TGTGCAAGTCGCTTCCCCTATGGCTACACCTTC. It translates to CASRFPYGYTF.

This rearrangement joins TRBV29-1 to TRBJ2-1; no definite D call. Trimming removed 5 bases at V and 4 bases at J, with 9 bases between. Germline V lookup: CDR1 SQVTM, CDR2 ANQGSEA. The CDR3 has 12 residues. The CDR3 loop is CSVRGAYNEQFF. The CDR3 bases are TGCAGCGTTCGTGGTGCTTACAATGAGCAGTTCTTC.

This clonotype was seen only a few times. The V gene is TRBV5-1, the J gene TRBJ2-3; D is perhaps TRBD2 (5 bases). Deletions cut 0 bases from V and 2 bases from J, with 13 bases between. Germline assignment: CDR1 SGHRS and CDR2 YFSETQ. This CDR3 spans 16 amino acids. The CDR3 sequence: CASSLEARRYTDTQYF. In DNA form, the CDR3 reads TGCGCCAGCAGCTTGGAAGCGCGGAGGTACACAGATACGCAGTATTTT.

CDR3 nucleotide sequence: TGTGCCAGCAGCCCAACAAGCAGAATCTACAATGAGCAGTTCTTC. Amino acid sequence: CASSPTSRIYNEQFF. The chain employs TRBV7-9 and TRBJ2-1; D is unresolved. V lost 5 bases and J 3 bases, leaving 14 bases between the germline ends. The CDR3 loop spans 15 amino acids. Germline V CDR1 and CDR2: SEHNR, FQNEAQ (reference sequence).

For this clonotype: A much larger clone is a single base away; this may be a read error. J is TRBJ2-5 and V is TRBV3-1; D unresolved. Germline V gene lookup returns CDR1 LGHDT and CDR2 YNNKEL (reference sequence). CDR3 length: 13 amino acids. Here the CDR3 DNA reads TGTGCCGGCAGCCAAGATCTGGAAGAGACCCAGTACTTC. Protein product: CAGSQDLEETQYF.

The gene calls are TRBV9 and TRBJ2-3, with 15 bases identical to TRBD2. The length of the CDR3 is 18 residues. V lost 3 bases, J lost 5 bases, and 10 bases stayed unmatched. CDR1 is SGDLS and CDR2 is YYNGEE in the germline V gene. This chain's CDR3 is CASSAGLAGGSGVDTQYF. The CDR3 region has the DNA TGTGCCAGCAGCGCGGGACTAGCGGGGGGTTCGGGCGTAGATACGCAGTATTTT.

This clonotype was seen more than once but under ten times. V and J are TRBV12-3 or TRBV12-4 and TRBJ2-1, with 10 bases fitting TRBD2. This CDR3 region has 15 residues. Germline trimming cut 6 bases from V and 8 bases from J; bases unmatched to any gene: 10. The CDR3 spells CASRSSGSYGDEQFF. The CDR3 coding sequence is TGTGCCAGCAGGTCTAGCGGGAGTTATGGAGATGAGCAGTTCTTC.

V and J are TRBV18 and TRBJ2-3; D call uncertain. The CDR3 runs 15 residues. Trimming removed 2 bases from V and 0 bases from J, with 9 bases in between. Germline V gene lookup returns CDR1 KGHSH and CDR2 LQKENI. CDR3 nucleotides: TGTGCCAGCTCACCAACCCGCTTTAGCACAGATACGCAGTATTTT. Protein product: CASSPTRFSTDTQYF.

This clonotype was seen a few times. The V gene is TRBV20-1, the J gene TRBJ2-3, with 8 bases aligning to TRBD2. V lost 4 bases to trimming and J lost 4 bases; unmatched junction nucleotides: 10. CDR3 length: 15 residues. The germline CDR1 and CDR2 sequences are DFQATT and SNEGSKA (reference sequence). CDR3 DNA sequence: TGCAGTGCTATGCGGCGGGAGGACATCTCAGATACGCAGTATTTT. This gives the protein CSAMRREDISDTQYF.

The V gene is TRBV20-1, the J gene TRBJ2-1; 10 nucleotides line up with TRBD2. V lost 3 bases and J lost 0; bases outside the gene matches: 5. Germline V CDR1 and CDR2: DFQATT, SNEGSKA (reference sequence). The CDR3 loop spans 16 amino acids. CDR3 sequence: CSARGLAGGSYNEQFF. Here the CDR3 DNA reads TGCAGTGCTAGGGGGTTAGCGGGAGGCTCCTACAATGAGCAGTTCTTC.

CDR3 in amino acids: CASSPKEELFF. As DNA, the CDR3 is TGTGCCAGCTCACCTAAAGAGGAACTGTTTTTT. The gene calls are TRBV18 and TRBJ1-4; D is uncertain. The V end lost 3 bases, the J end lost 12 bases, and 8 bases lay between the germline ends. Germline CDR1 reads KGHSH; CDR2 reads LQKENI. CDR3 size: 11 residues.

V is TRBV6-5 and J is TRBJ1-1, with D perhaps TRBD1 (6 bases). This CDR3 is 14 amino acids long. Germline CDR1 is MNHEY and CDR2 is SVGAGI. Deletions cut 5 bases from V and 5 bases from J, with 15 bases between. CDR3 DNA sequence: TGTGCCAGCAGTCAACGACAGGACGGAACTGAAGCTTTCTTT. The encoded protein is CASSQRQDGTEAFF.

This clonotype has a handful of counts. This sequence joins TRBV7-8 and TRBJ2-3; D is perhaps TRBD2 (6 bases). V lost 2 bases, J lost 1 base, and 13 bases lay in between. CDR1 and CDR2 (germline): SGHVS, FQNEAQ. This CDR3 is 16 amino acids long. This chain's CDR3 is CASSLKGGGGTDTQYF. The CDR3 coding sequence is TGTGCCAGCAGCTTAAAAGGCGGAGGGGGCACAGATACGCAGTATTTT.

To note about this clonotype: One end of the junction is discordant with germline, which a read error may explain. CDR3 amino acids: CVISESASGHETQYF. In nucleotides, the CDR3 is TGTGTCATCAGTGAGTCTGCGTCAGGCCACGAGACCCAGTACTTC. The rearrangement links TRBV10-3 to TRBJ2-5; D is unclear. The V gene's germline CDR1 is ENHRY and CDR2 SYGVKD. The CDR3 is 15 residues long.

V is TRBV20-1 and J is TRBJ2-7; 8 bases agree with TRBD1. CDR3 size: 13 residues. The germline V gene encodes CDR1 DFQATT and CDR2 SNEGSKA (reference sequence). The trim removed 3 bases at V and 2 bases at J, leaving 3 bases unmatched. The CDR3 sequence: CSASRGRTYEQYF. As DNA, the CDR3 is TGCAGTGCTAGCAGGGGGCGAACCTACGAGCAGTACTTC.

V is TRBV25-1 and J is TRBJ2-1, with TRBD2 matching 8 bases. The V and J ends lost 1 base and 10 bases, in that order; junction bases with no gene match: 12. This CDR3 is 16 amino acids long. CDR1 and CDR2 from the germline V gene are MGHDK and SYGVNS. The CDR3 bases are TGTGCCAGCAGTGAATCAGCGGGAGCACCCCTCTGGGAGCAGTTCTTC. Translated, it gives CASSESAGAPLWEQFF.

This sequence joins TRBV5-1 and TRBJ2-1, with D perhaps being TRBD1 or TRBD2 (5 bases each). This CDR3 region has 15 residues. V shed 2 bases and J shed 5 bases, with 14 bases lying between them. Per the germline V gene, CDR1 is SGHRS and CDR2 is YFSETQ. The chain's CDR3 is CASSLPGPRNNEQFF. In DNA, the CDR3 is TGCGCCAGCAGCTTACCGGGACCCCGAAACAATGAGCAGTTCTTC. Full variable domain (rest looked up from reference TRBV5-1 and TRBJ2-1): KAGVTQTPRYLIKTRGQQVTLSCSPISGHRSVSWYQQTPGQGLQFLFEYFSETQRNKGNFPGRFSGRQFSNSRSEMNVSTLELGDSALYLCASSLPGPRNNEQFFGPGTRLTVL.

This clonotype was counted between two and nine times. CDR3 in DNA: TGTGCCAGCAGACGGATAGGGGTTGAGCAGTTCTTC. Protein product: CASRRIGVEQFF. V is TRBV12-3 or TRBV12-4 and J is TRBJ2-1; TRBD1 might be the D (5 bases). The CDR3 loop spans 12 amino acids. With 6 bases removed from V and 9 bases from J, the gap between germline ends came to 12 bases.

The chain uses TRBV27 and TRBJ2-7; 7 nucleotides line up with TRBD1. Trimming took 3 bases from V and 2 from J; bases not matched to a gene: 7. From germline, CDR1 is MNHEY and CDR2 SMNVEV (reference sequence). CDR3 length equals 15 residues. The CDR3 reads CASSFVATGPYEQYF. CDR3 sequence (DNA): TGTGCCAGCAGTTTTGTCGCGACAGGGCCCTACGAGCAGTACTTC.

The gene calls are TRBV9 and TRBJ2-3; D may be TRBD1 (6 bases). Germline CDR1 SGDLS, CDR2 YYNGEE. Trimming cost V 0 bases and J 5 bases, with 10 bases left between them. This CDR3 contains 14 residues. CDR3 amino acids: CASSVGDTLDTQYF. DNA for the CDR3: TGTGCCAGCAGCGTAGGGGACACCTTAGATACGCAGTATTTT.

The V and J genes are TRBV5-1 and TRBJ2-3; D possibly corresponds to TRBD1 (5 bases). The CDR3 has 15 residues. Trimming shortened V by 0 bases and J by 2 bases, and 10 bases separated the two germline ends. Germline-derived CDR1 and CDR2 are SGHRS and YFSETQ. Written as DNA, the CDR3 is TGCGCCAGCAGCTTGGCAGACAGTTCCACAGATACGCAGTATTTT. Its protein product is CASSLADSSTDTQYF. Full variable domain (remainder filled in from reference TRBV5-1 and TRBJ2-3): KAGVTQTPRYLIKTRGQQVTLSCSPISGHRSVSWYQQTPGQGLQFLFEYFSETQRNKGNFPGRFSGRQFSNSRSEMNVSTLELGDSALYLCASSLADSSTDTQYFGPGTRLTVL.

This clonotype was seen a handful of times. The chain links TRBV11-2 to TRBJ2-3, with D perhaps matching TRBD2 (5 bases). The V gene's germline CDR1 is SGHAT and CDR2 FQNNGV. V was shortened by 6 bases and J by 0 bases, with 10 bases between the two germline ends. CDR3 size: 14 residues. CDR3 nucleotides: TGTGCCAGCAGAGCGGAGTTAAGCACAGATACGCAGTATTTT. Translating it yields CASRAELSTDTQYF.

This clonotype showed up just a few times. The chain joins TRBV7-7 to TRBJ2-5, with 9 bases matching TRBD1. The CDR3 contains 16 residues. Per germline, CDR1 SSHAT and CDR2 FNYEAQ (reference sequence). V shed 0 bases, J shed 4 bases, and the junction held 6 bases outside the gene matches. CDR3 loop: CASSLATTGGRETQYF. CDR3 coding DNA: TGTGCCAGCAGCTTAGCGACAACAGGGGGCCGAGAGACCCAGTACTTC. Complete variable domain (other parts from reference TRBV7-7 and TRBJ2-5): GAGVSQSPRYKVTKRGQDVTLRCDPISSHATLYWYQQALGQGPEFLTYFNYEAQPDKSGLPSDRFSAERPEGSISTLTIQRTEQRDSAMYRCASSLATTGGRETQYFGPGTRLLVL.